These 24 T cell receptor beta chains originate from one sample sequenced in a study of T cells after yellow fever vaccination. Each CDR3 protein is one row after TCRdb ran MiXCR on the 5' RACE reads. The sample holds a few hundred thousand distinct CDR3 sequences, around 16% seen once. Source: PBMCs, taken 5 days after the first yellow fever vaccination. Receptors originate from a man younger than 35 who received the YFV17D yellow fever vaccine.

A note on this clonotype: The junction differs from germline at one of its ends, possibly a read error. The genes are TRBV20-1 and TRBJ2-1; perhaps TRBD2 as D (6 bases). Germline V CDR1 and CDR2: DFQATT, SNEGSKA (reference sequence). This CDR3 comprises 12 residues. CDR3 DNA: TGCAGTGCTAGAGGGCCCGAAATAGCGGACTACTTC. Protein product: CSARGPEIADYF.

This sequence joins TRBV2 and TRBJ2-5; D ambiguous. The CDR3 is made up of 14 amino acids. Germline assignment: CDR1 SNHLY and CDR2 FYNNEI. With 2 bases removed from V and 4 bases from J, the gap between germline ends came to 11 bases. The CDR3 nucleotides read TGTGCCAGCAGTGAATTGGGAAGGACAGAGACCCAGTACTTC. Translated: CASSELGRTETQYF.

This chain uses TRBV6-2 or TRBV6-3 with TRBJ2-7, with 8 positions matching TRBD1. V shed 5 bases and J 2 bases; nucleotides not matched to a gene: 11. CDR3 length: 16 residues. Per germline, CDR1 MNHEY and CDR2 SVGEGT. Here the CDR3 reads CASSAANRGSPYEQYF. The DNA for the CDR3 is TGTGCCAGCAGTGCCGCAAACAGGGGGTCCCCCTACGAGCAGTACTTC.

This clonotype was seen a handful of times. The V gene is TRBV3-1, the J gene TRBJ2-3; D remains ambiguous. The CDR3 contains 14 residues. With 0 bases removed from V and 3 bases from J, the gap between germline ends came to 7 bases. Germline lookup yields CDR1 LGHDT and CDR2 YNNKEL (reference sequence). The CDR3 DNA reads TGTGCCAGCAGCCAAGAGCGAACGACAGATACGCAGTATTTT. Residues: CASSQERTTDTQYF.

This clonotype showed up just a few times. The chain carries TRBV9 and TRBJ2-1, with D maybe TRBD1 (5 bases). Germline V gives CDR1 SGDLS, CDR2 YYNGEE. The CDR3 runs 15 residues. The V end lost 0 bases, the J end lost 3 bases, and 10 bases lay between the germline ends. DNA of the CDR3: TGTGCCAGCAGCGTAGATGGCAGGGACTACAATGAGCAGTTCTTC. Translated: CASSVDGRDYNEQFF.

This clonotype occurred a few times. Here the CDR3 DNA reads TGTGCCAGCCATGGGGGAATAGAGACCCAGTACTTC. This encodes CASHGGIETQYF. The chain combines TRBV7-2 with TRBJ2-5, with D perhaps matching TRBD1 or TRBD2 (5 bases each). Germline-derived CDR1 and CDR2 are SGHTA and FQGNSA. V dropped 8 bases and J dropped 4 bases, with 11 bases sitting between them. The CDR3 spans 12 residues. Full variable domain (remainder filled in from reference TRBV7-2 and TRBJ2-5): GAGVSQSPSNKVTEKGKDVELRCDPISGHTALYWYRQSLGQGLEFLIYFQGNSAPDKSGLPSDRFSAERTGGSVSTLTIQRTQQEDSAVYLCASHGGIETQYFGPGTRLLVL.

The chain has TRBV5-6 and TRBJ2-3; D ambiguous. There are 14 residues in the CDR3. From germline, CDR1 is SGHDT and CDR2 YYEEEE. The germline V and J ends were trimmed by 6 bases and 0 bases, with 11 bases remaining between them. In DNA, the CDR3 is TGTGCCAGCACGCGCCCTGACAGCACAGATACGCAGTATTTT. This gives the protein CASTRPDSTDTQYF.

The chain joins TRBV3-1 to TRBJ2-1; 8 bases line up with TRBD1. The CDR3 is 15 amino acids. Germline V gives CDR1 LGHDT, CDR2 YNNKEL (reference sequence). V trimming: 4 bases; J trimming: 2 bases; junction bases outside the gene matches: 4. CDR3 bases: TGTGCCAGCAGCCGAACACAGGGGGCCTACAATGAGCAGTTCTTC. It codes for CASSRTQGAYNEQFF.

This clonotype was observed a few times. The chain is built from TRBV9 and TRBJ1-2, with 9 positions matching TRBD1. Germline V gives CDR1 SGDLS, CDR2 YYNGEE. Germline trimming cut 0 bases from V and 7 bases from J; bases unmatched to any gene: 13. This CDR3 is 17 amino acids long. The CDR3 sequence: CASSVDTGTGKYGGYTF. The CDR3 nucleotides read TGTGCCAGCAGCGTAGACACCGGGACAGGGAAGTATGGTGGCTACACCTTC.

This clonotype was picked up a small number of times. CDR3 sequence reads: CASSQPGGQPQHF. In DNA form, the CDR3 reads TGTGCCAGCAGCCAGCCTGGGGGTCAGCCCCAGCATTTT. The gene calls are TRBV3-1 and TRBJ1-5, with TRBD1 as a possible D gene (5 bases). V was cut by 3 bases and J by 6 bases, with 9 bases left in between. Germline V lookup: CDR1 LGHDT, CDR2 YNNKEL (reference sequence). The CDR3 has 13 amino acids.

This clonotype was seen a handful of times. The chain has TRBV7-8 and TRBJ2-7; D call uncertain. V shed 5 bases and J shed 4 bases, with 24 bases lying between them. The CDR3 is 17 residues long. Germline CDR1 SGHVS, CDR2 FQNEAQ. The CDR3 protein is CASSLKDASFRVYEQYV. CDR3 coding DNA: TGTGCCAGCAGCCTAAAGGACGCATCATTTCGGGTTTACGAGCAGTACGTC.

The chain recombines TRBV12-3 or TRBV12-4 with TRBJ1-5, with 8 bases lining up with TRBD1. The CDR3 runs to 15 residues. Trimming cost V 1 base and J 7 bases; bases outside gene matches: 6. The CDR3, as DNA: TGTGCCAGCAGTTTAGTAGGGGACAGGAGACAGCCCCAGCATTTT. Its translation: CASSLVGDRRQPQHF.

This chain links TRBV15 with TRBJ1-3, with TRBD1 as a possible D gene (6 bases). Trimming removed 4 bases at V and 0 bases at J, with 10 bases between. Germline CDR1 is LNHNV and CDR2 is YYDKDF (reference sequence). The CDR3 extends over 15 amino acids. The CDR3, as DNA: TGTGCCACCAGCATGACAGGATTCTCTGGAAACACCATATATTTT. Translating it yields CATSMTGFSGNTIYF.

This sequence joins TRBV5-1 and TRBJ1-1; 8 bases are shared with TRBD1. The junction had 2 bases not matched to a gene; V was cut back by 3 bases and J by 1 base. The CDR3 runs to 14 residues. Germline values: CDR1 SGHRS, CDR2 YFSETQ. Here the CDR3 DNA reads TGCGCCAGCAGCTGGGACAGGACGAACACTGAAGCTTTCTTT. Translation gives CASSWDRTNTEAFF.

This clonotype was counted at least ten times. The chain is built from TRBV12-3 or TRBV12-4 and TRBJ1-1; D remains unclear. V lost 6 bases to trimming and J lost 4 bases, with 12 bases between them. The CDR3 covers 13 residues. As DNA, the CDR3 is TGTGCCAGCAGCAGGACGGTCGGCACTGAAGCTTTCTTT. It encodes CASSRTVGTEAFF.

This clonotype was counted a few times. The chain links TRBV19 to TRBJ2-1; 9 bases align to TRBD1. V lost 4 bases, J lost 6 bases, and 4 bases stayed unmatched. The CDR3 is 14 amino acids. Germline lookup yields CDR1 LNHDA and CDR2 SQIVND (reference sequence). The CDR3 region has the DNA TGTGCCAGTAGTACCACAGGGGGCCGCAATGAGCAGTTCTTC. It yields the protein CASSTTGGRNEQFF.

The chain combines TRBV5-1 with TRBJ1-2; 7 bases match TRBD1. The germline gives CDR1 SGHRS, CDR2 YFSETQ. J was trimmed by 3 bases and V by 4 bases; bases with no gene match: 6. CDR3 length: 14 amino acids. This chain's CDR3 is CASSRDSLDYGYTF. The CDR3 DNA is TGCGCCAGCAGCCGGGACAGCCTCGACTATGGCTACACCTTC.

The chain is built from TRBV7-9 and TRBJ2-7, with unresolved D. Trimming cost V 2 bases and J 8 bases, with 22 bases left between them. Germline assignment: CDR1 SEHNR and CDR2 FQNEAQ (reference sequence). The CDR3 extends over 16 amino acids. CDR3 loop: CASSLRQSVTVIKQYF. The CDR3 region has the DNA TGTGCCAGCAGCTTACGGCAGTCGGTCACGGTCATCAAGCAGTACTTC.

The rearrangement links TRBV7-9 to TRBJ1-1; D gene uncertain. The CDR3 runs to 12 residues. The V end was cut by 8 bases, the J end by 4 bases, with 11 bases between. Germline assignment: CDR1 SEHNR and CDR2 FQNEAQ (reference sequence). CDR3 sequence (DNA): TGTGCCAGCGTTTTCCAAAGCACTGAAGCTTTCTTT. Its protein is CASVFQSTEAFF.

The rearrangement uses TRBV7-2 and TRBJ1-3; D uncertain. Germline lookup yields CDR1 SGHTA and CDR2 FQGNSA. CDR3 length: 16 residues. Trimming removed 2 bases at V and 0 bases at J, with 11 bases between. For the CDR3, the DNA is TGTGCCAGCAGCTTATCGAGTGTGGTCTCTGGAAACACCATATATTTT. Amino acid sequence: CASSLSSVVSGNTIYF.

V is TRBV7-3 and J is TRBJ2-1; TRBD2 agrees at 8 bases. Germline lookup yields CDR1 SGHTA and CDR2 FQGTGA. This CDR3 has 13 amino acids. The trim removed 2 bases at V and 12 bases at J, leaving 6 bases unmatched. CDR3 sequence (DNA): TGTGCCAGCAGCTTAGCGGGGGGACGGGTGCAGTTCTTC. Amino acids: CASSLAGGRVQFF.

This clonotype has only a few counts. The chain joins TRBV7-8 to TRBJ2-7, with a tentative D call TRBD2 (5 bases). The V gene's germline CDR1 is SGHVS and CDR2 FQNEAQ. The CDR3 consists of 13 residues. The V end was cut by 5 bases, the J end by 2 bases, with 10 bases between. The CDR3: CASSVREAYEQYF. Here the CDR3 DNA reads TGTGCCAGCAGCGTCCGGGAAGCCTACGAGCAGTACTTC.

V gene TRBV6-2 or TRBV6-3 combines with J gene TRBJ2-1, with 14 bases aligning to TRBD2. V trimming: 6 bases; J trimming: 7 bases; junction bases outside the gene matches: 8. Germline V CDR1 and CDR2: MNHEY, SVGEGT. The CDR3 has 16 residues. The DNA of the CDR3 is TGTGCCAGCAGAAGACTAGCGGGGGGGCCCGCGAATGAGCAGTTCTTC. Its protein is CASRRLAGGPANEQFF.

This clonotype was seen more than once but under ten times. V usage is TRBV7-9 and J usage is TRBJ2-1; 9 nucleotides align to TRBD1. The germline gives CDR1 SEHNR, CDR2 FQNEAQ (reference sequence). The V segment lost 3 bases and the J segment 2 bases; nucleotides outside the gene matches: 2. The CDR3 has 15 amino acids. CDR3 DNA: TGTGCCAGCAGCTTTGGGACAGGGACCTACAATGAGCAGTTCTTC. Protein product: CASSFGTGTYNEQFF.